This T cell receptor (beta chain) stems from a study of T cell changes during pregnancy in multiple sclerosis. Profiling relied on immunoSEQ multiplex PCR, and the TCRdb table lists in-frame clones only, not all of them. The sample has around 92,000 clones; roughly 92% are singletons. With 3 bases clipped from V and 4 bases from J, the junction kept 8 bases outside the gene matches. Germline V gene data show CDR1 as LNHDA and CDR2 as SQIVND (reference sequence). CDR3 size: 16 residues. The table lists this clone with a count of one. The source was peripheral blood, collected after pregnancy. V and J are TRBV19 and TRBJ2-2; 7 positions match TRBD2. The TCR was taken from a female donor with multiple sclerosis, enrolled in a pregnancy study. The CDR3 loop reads CASSIKTSVFTGELFF. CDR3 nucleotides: TGTGCCAGTAGTATTAAAACTAGCGTTTTCACCGGGGAGCTGTTTTTT.